The 5 T cell receptor beta chains given below trace back to one sample, sequenced in a study of shared clonotypes between healthy human individuals. The table came from immunoSEQ multiplex PCR; TCRdb's copy has only in-frame clones and leaves some out. Among 2 million to 3 million clones listed, roughly 93% were seen once. What was sequenced was naive CD4+ T cells from PBMCs. Indicated subset: CD45RA+ positively selected. The origin of the receptors is a man younger than 35 in good health. Some clones in this sample may be carry-over from other donors' samples.

The gene calls are TRBV5-6 and TRBJ1-1; TRBD1 matches 7 bases. V trimming: 0 bases; J trimming: 4 bases; junction bases outside the gene matches: 3. The CDR3 length is 14 residues. Germline V gene lookup returns CDR1 SGHDT and CDR2 YYEEEE. Here the CDR3 DNA reads TGTGCCAGCAGCTTGGAACCAGGGGGCACTGAAGCTTTCTTT. Protein sequence: CASSLEPGGTEAFF.

The CDR3: CASSEGGYNEQFF. The CDR3 region has the DNA TGTGCCAGCAGTGAAGGGGGCTACAATGAGCAGTTCTTC. The V gene is TRBV6-1, the J gene TRBJ2-1; D remains unclear. The germline V gene has CDR1 MNHNS and CDR2 SASEGT. There are 13 residues in the CDR3. V gave up 1 base and J gave up 3 bases, with 4 bases separating them.

Only a few counts were recorded for this clone. The CDR3 coding sequence is TGTGCCAGCAGTGAAGGAGGTAGCGGGGAGCTGTTTTTT. Amino acids: CASSEGGSGELFF. The chain joins TRBV6-1 to TRBJ2-2; D remains ambiguous. CDR3 size: 13 residues. V dropped 1 base and J dropped 7 bases, with 7 bases sitting between them. The V gene's germline CDR1 is MNHNS and CDR2 SASEGT.

The chain combines TRBV7-9 with TRBJ2-5; D might be TRBD1 or TRBD2, each matching 6 bases. CDR3 length equals 13 residues. CDR1 and CDR2 from the germline V gene are SEHNR and FQNEAQ (reference sequence). The V end was cut by 5 bases, the J end by 5 bases, with 12 bases between. The CDR3 nucleotides read TGTGCCAGCAGCAGGGGGGCGATCGAGACCCAGTACTTC. Amino acid sequence: CASSRGAIETQYF. Drawing the rest from reference TRBV7-9 and TRBJ2-5, the complete variable domain is DTGVSQNPRHKITKRGQNVTFRCDPISEHNRLYWYRQTLGQGPEFLTYFQNEAQLEKSRLLSDRFSAERPKGSFSTLEIQRTEQGDSAMYLCASSRGAIETQYFGPGTRLLVL.

The table lists this clone with a few counts. This chain links TRBV6-1 with TRBJ1-5; D gene unclear. Germline CDR1 is MNHNS and CDR2 is SASEGT. V was clipped by 2 bases and J by 5 bases, with 4 bases between them. The CDR3 runs to 12 residues. The CDR3 loop is CASSERDQPQHF. CDR3 bases: TGTGCCAGCAGTGAAAGAGATCAGCCCCAGCATTTT.